This TCR beta chain was documented in a study of CD8+ T cells in alopecia areata. Overall study: Tofacitinib was given for 6 to 18 months, then stopped for 6 months.

Cell sorting was applied to PBMCs, and CD4+ and CD8+ T cells were collected. cDNA prepared by RNA extraction and subsequent reverse transcription served as the template for sequencing. Method: immunoSEQ multiplex PCR; TCRdb's copy keeps in-frame clones and lacks some. The sample consists of roughly 150,000 clones, under 60% of them appearing once. The germline V gene encodes CDR1 PRHDT and CDR2 FYEKMQ (reference sequence). With 2 bases removed from V and 4 bases from J, the gap between germline ends came to 12 bases. The CDR3 runs to 14 residues. The chain carries TRBV13 and TRBJ2-7; tentative D call: TRBD2 (5 bases). The sample was CD8+ T cells sorted from blood, taken at week 0. This TCR was recovered from a human donor with alopecia areata. The CDR3 loop reads CASSLWTGGYEQYF. The CDR3 DNA reads as TGTGCCAGCAGCTTATGGACTGGCGGGTACGAGCAGTACTTC.